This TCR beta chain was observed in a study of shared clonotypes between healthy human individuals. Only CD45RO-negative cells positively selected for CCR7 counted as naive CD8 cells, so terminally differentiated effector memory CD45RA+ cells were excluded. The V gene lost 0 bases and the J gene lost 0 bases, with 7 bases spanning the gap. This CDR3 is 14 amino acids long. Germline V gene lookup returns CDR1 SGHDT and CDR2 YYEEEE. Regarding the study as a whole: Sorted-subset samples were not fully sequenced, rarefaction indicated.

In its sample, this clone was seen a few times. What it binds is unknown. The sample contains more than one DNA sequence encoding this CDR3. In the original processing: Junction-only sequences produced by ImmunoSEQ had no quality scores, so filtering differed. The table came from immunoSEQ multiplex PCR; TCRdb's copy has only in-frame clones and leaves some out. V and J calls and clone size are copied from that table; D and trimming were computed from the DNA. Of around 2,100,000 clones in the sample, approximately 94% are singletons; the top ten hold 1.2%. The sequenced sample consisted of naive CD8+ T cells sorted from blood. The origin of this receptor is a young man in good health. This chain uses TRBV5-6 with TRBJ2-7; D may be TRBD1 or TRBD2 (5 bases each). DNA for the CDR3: TGTGCCAGCAGCTTGGAGGGGAGCTCCTACGAGCAGTACTTC. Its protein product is CASSLEGSSYEQYF.